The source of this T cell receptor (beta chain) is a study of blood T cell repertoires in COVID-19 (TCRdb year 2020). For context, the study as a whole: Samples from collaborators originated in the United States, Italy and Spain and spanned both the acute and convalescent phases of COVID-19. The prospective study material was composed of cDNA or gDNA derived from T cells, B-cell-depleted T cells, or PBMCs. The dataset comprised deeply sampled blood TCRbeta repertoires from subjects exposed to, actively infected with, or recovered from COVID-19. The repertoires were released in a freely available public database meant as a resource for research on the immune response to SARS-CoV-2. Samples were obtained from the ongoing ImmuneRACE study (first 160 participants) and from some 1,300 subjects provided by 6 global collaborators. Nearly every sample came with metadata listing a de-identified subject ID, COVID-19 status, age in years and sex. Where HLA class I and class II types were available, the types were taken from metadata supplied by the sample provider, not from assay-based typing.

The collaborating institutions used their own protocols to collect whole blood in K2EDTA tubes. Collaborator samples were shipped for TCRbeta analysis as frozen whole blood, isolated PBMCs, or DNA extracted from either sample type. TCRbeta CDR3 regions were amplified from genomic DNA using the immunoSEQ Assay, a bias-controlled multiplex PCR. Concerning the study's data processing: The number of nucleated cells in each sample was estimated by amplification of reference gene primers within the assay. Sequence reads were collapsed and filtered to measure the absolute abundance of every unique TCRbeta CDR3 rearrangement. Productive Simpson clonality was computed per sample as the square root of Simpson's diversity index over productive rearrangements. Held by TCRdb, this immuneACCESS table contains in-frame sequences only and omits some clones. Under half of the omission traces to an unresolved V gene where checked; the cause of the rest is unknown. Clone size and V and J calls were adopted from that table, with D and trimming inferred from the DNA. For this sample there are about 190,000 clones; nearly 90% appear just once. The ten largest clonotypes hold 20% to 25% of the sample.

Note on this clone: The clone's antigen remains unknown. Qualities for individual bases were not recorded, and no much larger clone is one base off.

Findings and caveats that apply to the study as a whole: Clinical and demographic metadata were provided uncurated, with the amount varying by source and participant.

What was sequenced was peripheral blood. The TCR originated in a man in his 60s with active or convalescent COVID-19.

The CDR3 in this case is CASSTYSSTGGEQFF. The base sequence is TGTGCCAGCAGCACCTACAGTTCCACGGGAGGTGAGCAGTTCTTC. The rearranged segments are TRBV7-8 and TRBJ2-1; 7 central bases correspond to TRBD2. Measured from the cysteine to the phenylalanine, the CDR3 is 15 residues long. The retained sequence is limited to the CDR3, 45 bases, with the frame set at the first base. The V end gives up 5 bases and the J end 9 bases, leaving 13 bases in the junction not matched to a gene. CDR1 and CDR2 (SGHVS, FQNEAQ) derive from the germline V gene.